The source of this T cell receptor beta chain is a study of vaccination effects on CD4 cells after COVID-19 (dated by TCRdb to between 2021 and 2022). With regard to the full study: To identify antigen-specific CD4+ T cell clonotypes by their expansion, the ViraFEST assay first stimulated PBMC with viral peptide pools and then applied TCR sequencing. Across the study, the median time from the second dose to post-vaccine sampling was 72 days (range 14 to 241). Each well held 1.5 million to 2.5 million PBMC cultured in IMDM containing approximately 5% human AB serum, roughly 9.6 IU/ml IL-2 and gentamicin, along with 10 ug/ml peptides. SARS-CoV-2 spike-specific CD4+ TCR repertoires from before and after mRNA vaccination were compared in COVID-19 convalescent patients and in infection-naive vaccine recipients. The full study included some 10 COVID-19 convalescent patients and a few SARS-CoV-2-naive healthy vaccine recipients. The Oncomine TCR Beta short-read assay on an Illumina iSeq 100 was used to sequence cultures from other donors in the study. Results and caveats for the whole study, not just this receptor: Among healthy vaccine recipients, nearly all vaccine-induced clones were SARS-CoV-2 mono-reactive, and just 1 of 255 was cross-reactive with common cold coronaviruses. The study was limited by a small number of convalescent patients and lacked early post-infection timepoints. Marked clonal contraction was observed in both infection-induced and vaccine-induced clones at late post-vaccination timepoints, consistent with waning T cell responses.

The table lists this clone with a few counts. There is no known antigen for this receptor. No base quality information exists; no much larger clone differs at one position. After around ten days of culture, CD4+ T cells were isolated with the EasySep CD4+ T cell isolation kit. Two doses of either the BNT162b2 or the mRNA-1273 mRNA SARS-CoV-2 vaccine were administered to participants. The absence of prior SARS-CoV-2 infection in healthy vaccine recipients was confirmed by negative nucleocapsid antibodies before and after vaccination. On days 3 and 7, half of the culture medium was replaced with fresh IL-2-containing medium. Unless otherwise noted, each peptide stimulation condition was cultured in triplicate wells. Using Ficoll-Paque Plus gradient centrifugation, PBMC were separated from whole blood and then either used fresh or cryopreserved at -140C. Genomic DNA was extracted from cultured CD4+ T cells with the QIAamp micro DNA kit.

Deletion took 2 bases off V and 0 bases off J, with a span of 15 bases between the germline ends. The germline V gene provides CDR1 SGHRS and CDR2 YFSETQ. The CDR3, from cysteine to phenylalanine, totals 17 residues. The CDR3 DNA has 51 bases and is translated from base 1. The method was the immunoSEQ multiplex PCR assay. DNA from the CD4+ T cells that had been cultured and isolated underwent TCR beta CDR3 sequencing. Turning to the authors' computational methods: Non-productive TCR sequences were discarded, and reads were trimmed to the CDR3 region, with only CDR3s of 7 or more amino acids retained. The MANAFEST web app was used to identify antigen-specific clonotypes by comparing expansion in peptide wells with expansion in reference cultures. To be called positive, a clone needed expansion at FDR<0.05 compared with the reference and with all other wells, an odds ratio greater than 5, and a frequency greater than 0.1% in two replicate wells. Clonotypes significantly expanded in SARS-CoV-2 spike wells and in at least one common cold coronavirus spike condition were defined as cross-reactive. Using the stringdist R package, CDR3 similarity was measured by Levenshtein distance, and unrooted trees were constructed with ape in R 3.6.1. TCRdb obtained this table from immuneACCESS and retained in-frame rearrangements with V and J assigned. These tables miss some clones; where compared with another copy, unresolved V genes account for less than half of the shortfall, and the remainder is unexplained. V, J and clone size reflect that table, while D and trimming were determined from the DNA. In all, the sample holds approximately 47,000 clones, and 70% of those were seen once. About 7% of the sample goes to the ten largest clones.

The chain joins TRBV5-1 to TRBJ1-3; no D segment can be confidently identified. This sequence was found in a human donor who received a COVID-19 vaccine. This specimen consisted of CD4+ T cells from PBMCs cultured without peptide, obtained after COVID-19 vaccination. This receptor carries the CDR3 CASSLRAGELSGNTIYF. Read as DNA, the sequence is TGCGCCAGCAGCTTACGCGCCGGGGAACTCTCTGGAAACACCATATATTTT.